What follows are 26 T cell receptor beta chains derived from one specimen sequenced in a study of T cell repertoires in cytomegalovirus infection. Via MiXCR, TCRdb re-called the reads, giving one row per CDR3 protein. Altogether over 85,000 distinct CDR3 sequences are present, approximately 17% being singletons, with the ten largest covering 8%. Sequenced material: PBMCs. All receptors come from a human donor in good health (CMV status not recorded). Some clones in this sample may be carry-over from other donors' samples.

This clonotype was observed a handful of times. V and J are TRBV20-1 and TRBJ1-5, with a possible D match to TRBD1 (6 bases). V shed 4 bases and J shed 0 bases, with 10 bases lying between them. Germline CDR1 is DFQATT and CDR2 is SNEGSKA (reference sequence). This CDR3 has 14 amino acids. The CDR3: CSATDSYSNQPQHF. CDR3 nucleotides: TGCAGTGCTACGGACAGTTATAGCAATCAGCCCCAGCATTTT.

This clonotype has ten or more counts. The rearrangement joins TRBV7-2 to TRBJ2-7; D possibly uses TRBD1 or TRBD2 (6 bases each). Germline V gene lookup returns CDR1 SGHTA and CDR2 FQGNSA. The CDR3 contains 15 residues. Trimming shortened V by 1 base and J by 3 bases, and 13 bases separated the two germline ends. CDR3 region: CASSLVAEGGYEQYF. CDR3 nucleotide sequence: TGTGCCAGCAGCTTAGTGGCAGAGGGGGGCTACGAGCAGTACTTC. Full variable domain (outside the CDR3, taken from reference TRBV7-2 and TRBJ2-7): GAGVSQSPSNKVTEKGKDVELRCDPISGHTALYWYRQSLGQGLEFLIYFQGNSAPDKSGLPSDRFSAERTGGSVSTLTIQRTQQEDSAVYLCASSLVAEGGYEQYFGPGTRLTVT.

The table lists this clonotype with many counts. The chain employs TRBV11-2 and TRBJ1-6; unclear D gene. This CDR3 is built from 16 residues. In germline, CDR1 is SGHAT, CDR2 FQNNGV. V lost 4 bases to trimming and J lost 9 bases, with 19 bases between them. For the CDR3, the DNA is TGTGCCAGCAGCTCGACGACGGTCGGCTTTTCTTCACCCCTCCACTTT. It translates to CASSSTTVGFSSPLHF.

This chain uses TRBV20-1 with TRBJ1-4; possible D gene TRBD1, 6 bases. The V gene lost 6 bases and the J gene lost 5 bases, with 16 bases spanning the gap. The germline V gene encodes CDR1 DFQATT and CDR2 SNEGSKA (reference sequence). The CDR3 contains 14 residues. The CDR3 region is CSAIQGFMNEKLFF. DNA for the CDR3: TGCAGTGCAATACAGGGATTCATGAATGAAAAACTGTTTTTT.

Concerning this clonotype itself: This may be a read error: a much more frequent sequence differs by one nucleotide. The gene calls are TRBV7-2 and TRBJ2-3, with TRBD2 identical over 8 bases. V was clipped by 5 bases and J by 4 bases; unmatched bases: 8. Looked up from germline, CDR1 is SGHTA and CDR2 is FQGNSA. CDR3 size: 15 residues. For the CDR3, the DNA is TGTGCCAGCAGCCCCTATAGCGGGGAAGCAGATACGCAGTATTTT. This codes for CASSPYSGEADTQYF.

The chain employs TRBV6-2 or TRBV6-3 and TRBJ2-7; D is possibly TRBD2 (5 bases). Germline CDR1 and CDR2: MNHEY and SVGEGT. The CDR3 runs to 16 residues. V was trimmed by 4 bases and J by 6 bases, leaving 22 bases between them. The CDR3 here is CASSSFPALGEGEQYF. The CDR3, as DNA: TGTGCCAGCAGTTCTTTCCCGGCCCTCGGAGAGGGCGAGCAGTACTTC.

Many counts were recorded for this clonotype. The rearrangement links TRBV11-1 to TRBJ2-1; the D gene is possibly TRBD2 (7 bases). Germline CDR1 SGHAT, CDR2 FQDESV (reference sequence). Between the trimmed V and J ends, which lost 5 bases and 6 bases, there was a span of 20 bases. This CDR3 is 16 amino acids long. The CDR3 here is CASSGGRGGERNEQFF. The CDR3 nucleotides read TGTGCCAGCAGCGGGGGAAGGGGGGGCGAACGCAATGAGCAGTTCTTC.

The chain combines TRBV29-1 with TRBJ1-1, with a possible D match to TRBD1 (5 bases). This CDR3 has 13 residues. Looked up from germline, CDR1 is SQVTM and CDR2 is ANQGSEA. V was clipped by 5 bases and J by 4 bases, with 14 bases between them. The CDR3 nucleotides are TGCAGCGTTATGGGGGACGGTGGCACTGAAGCTTTCTTT. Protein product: CSVMGDGGTEAFF.

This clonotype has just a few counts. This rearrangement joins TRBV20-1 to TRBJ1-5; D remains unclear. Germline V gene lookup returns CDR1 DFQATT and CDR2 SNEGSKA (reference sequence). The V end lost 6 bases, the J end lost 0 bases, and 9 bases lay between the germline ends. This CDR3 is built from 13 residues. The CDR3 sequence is CSALTHSNQPQHF. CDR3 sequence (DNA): TGCAGTGCACTCACACATAGCAATCAGCCCCAGCATTTT.

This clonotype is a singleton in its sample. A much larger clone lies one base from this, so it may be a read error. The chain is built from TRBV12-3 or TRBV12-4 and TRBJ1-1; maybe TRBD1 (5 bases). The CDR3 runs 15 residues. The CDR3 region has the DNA TGTGCCAGCAGTTTAGGTTGGCCATTATGGGGCGAAGCTTTATTT. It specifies CASSLGWPLWGEALF.

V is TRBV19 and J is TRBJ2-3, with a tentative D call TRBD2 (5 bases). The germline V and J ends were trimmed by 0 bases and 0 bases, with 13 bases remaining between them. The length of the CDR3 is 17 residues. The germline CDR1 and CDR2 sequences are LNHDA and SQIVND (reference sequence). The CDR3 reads CASSIDPTGISTDTQYF. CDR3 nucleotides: TGTGCCAGTAGTATAGATCCGACCGGGATTAGCACAGATACGCAGTATTTT.

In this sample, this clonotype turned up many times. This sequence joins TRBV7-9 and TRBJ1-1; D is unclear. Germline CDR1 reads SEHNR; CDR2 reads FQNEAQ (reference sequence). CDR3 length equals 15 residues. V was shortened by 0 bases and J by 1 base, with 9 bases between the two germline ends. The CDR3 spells CASSLASTPNTEAFF. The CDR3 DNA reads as TGTGCCAGCAGCTTAGCTTCGACCCCGAACACTGAAGCTTTCTTT.

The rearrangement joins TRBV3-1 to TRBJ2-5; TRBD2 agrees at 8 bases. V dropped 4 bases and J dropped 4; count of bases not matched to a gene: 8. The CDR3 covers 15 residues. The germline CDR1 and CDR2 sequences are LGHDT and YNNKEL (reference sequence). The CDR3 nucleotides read TGTGCCAGCAGCCCCAACTCGGGGGGGGGAGAGACCCAGTACTTC. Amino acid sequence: CASSPNSGGGETQYF.

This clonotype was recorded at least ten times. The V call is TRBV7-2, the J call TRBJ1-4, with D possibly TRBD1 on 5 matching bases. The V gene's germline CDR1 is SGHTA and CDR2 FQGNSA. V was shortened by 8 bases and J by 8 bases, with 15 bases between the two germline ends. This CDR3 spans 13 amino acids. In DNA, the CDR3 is TGTGCCAGCTCCCGGGTCGGGGGGGAAAAACTGTTTTTT. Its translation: CASSRVGGEKLFF.

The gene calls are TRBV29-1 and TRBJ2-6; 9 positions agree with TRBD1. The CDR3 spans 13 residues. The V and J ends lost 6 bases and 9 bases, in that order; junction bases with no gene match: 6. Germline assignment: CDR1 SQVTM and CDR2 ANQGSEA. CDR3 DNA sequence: TGCAGCGTATCGACAGGGGGTGGCAACGTCCTGACTTTC. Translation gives CSVSTGGGNVLTF.

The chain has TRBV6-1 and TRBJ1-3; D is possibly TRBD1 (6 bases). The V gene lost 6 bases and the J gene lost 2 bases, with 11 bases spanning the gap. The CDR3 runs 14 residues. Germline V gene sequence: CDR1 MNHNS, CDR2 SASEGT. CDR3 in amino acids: CASRQGLAGNTIYF. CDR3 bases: TGTGCCAGCAGACAGGGTCTGGCTGGAAACACCATATATTTT.

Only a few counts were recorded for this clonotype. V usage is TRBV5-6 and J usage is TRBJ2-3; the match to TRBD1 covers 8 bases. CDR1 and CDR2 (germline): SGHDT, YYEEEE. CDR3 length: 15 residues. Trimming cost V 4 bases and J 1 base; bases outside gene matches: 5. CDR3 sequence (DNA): TGTGCCAGCAGCCCGACGGACAGGGGCACAGATACGCAGTATTTT. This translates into CASSPTDRGTDTQYF.

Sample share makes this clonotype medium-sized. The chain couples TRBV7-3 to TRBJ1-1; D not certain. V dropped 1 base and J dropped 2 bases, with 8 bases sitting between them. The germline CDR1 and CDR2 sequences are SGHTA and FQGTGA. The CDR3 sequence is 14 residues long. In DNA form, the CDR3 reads TGTGCCAGCAGCTTAAATCAATTCAACACTGAAGCTTTCTTT. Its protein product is CASSLNQFNTEAFF.

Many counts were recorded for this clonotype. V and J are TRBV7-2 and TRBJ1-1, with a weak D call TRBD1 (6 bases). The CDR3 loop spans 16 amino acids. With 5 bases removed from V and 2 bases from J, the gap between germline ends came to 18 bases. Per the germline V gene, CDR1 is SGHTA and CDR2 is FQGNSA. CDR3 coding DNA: TGTGCCAGCAGCCCCCCCCGGCACAGGGCAAACACTGAAGCTTTCTTT. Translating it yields CASSPPRHRANTEAFF.

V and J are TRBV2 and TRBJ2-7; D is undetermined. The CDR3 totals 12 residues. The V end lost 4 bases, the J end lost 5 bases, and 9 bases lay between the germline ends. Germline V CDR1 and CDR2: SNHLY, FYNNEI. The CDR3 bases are TGTGCCAGCAGTGTCCTGGGCCACGAGCAGTACTTC. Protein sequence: CASSVLGHEQYF.

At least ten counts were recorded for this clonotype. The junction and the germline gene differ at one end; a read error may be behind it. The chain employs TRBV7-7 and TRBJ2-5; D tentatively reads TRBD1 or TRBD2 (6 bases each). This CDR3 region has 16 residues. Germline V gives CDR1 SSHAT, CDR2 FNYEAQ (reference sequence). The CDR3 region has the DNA TGTGCTAGCAGCTTAGGGGGTCGACTAGAAGGAGAGACCCAGTACTTC. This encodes CASSLGGRLEGETQYF.

The CDR3 region is CASSRALQGGDQPQHF. CDR3 in DNA: TGTGCCAGCAGCCGTGCCCTACAGGGGGGGGATCAGCCCCAGCATTTT. The rearrangement uses TRBV2 and TRBJ1-5, with 8 bases fitting TRBD1. Germline CDR1 reads SNHLY; CDR2 reads FYNNEI. There are 16 residues in the CDR3. The junction had 12 bases not matched to a gene; V was cut back by 6 bases and J by 5 bases.

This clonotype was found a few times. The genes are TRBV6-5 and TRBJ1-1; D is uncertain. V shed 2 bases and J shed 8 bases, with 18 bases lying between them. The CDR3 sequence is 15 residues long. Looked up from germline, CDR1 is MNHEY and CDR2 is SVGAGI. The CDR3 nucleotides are TGTGCCAGCAGTTACCGGCTAGACACCCTAGAAGAAGCTTTCTTT. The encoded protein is CASSYRLDTLEEAFF.

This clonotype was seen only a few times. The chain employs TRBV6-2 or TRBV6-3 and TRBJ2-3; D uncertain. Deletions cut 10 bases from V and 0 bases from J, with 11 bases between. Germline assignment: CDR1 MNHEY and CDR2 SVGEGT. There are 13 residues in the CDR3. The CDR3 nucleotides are TGTGCCACCCGTTTTTATAGCACAGATACGCAGTATTTT. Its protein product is CATRFYSTDTQYF.

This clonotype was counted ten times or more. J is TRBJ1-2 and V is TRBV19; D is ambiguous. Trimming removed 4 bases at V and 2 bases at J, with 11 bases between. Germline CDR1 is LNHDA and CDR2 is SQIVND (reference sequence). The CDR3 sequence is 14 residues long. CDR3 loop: CASSTGPTNYGYTF. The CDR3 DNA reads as TGTGCCAGTAGTACTGGACCTACAAACTATGGCTACACCTTC.

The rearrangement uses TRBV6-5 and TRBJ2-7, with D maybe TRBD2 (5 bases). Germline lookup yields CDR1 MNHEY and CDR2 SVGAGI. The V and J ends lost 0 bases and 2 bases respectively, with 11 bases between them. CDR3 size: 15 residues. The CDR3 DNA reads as TGTGCCAGCAGTTACTCGAGCTTGAGGGCCTACGAGCAGTACTTC. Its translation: CASSYSSLRAYEQYF.